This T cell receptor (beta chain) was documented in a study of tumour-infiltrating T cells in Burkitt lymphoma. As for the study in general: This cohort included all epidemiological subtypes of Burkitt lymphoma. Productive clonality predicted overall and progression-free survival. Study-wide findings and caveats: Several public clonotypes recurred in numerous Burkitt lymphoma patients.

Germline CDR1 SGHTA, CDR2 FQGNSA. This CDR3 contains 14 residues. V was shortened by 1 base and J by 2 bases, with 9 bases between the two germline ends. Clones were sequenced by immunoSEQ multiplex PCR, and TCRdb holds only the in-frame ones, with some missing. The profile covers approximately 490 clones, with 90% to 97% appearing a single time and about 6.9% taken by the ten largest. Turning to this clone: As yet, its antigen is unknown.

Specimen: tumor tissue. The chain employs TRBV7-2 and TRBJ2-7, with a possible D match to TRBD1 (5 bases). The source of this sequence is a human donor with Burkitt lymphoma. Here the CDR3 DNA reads TGTGCCAGCAGCTTAGGGGGCAGGACCTACGAGCAGTACTTC. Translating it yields CASSLGGRTYEQYF.